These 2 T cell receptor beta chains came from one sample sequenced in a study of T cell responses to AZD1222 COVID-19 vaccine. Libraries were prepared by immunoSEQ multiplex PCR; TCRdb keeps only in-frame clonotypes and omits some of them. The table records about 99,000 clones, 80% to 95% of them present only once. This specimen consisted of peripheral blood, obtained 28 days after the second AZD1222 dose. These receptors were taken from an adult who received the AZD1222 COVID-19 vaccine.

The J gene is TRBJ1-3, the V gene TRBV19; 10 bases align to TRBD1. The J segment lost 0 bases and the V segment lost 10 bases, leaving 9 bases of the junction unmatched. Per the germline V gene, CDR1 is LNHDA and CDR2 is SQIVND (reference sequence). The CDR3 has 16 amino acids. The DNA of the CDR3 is TGTGCCACCCGTGGGGACAGGGGCCCCTCTGGAAACACCATATATTTT. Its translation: CATRGDRGPSGNTIYF.

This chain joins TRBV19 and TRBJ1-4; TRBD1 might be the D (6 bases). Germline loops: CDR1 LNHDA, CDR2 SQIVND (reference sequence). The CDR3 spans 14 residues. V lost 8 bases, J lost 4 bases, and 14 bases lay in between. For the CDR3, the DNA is TGTGCCAGTCATAGGGGGACACGTAATGAAAAACTGTTTTTT. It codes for CASHRGTRNEKLFF.